This T cell receptor beta chain was sequenced during a study of T cell repertoires in cytomegalovirus infection. Study details: CMV infection and matching HLA type were both indicated by public TCR beta signatures. Overall study results and limits: Totalled public TCR beta family frequency picked out people who carried CMV plus the relevant HLA.

This clonotype was picked up many times. Its antigen is as yet unknown. With 6 bases removed from V and 5 bases from J, the gap between germline ends came to 23 bases. The CDR3 consists of 17 residues. Germline assignment: CDR1 MDHEN and CDR2 SYDVKM. Each CDR3 protein is one row after TCRdb ran MiXCR on the reads. The table lists 200,000 to 250,000 distinct CDR3 sequences, 12% of them singletons, with 1.5% to 2% in the top ten. This receptor was obtained from a human donor in good health (CMV status not recorded). Some clones in this sample may be carry-over from other donors' samples. The chain links TRBV28 to TRBJ2-1; maybe TRBD2 (5 bases). The sample comprised PBMCs. The CDR3 loop reads CASRPTIGSGGDNEQFF. The CDR3 DNA follows: TGTGCCAGCAGGCCTACAATCGGGTCCGGAGGAGACAATGAGCAGTTCTTC.